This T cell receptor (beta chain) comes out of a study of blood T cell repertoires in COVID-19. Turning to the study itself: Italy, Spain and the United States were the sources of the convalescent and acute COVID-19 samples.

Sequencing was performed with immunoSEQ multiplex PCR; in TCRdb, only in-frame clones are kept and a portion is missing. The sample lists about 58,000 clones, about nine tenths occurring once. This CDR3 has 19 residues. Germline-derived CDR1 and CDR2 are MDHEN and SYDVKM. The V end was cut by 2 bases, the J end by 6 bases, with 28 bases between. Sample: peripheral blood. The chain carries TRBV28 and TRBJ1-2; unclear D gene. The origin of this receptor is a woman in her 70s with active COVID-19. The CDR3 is CASSLIPPGNRRISDGYTF. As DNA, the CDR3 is TGTGCCAGCAGTTTAATTCCCCCCGGGAACCGTCGGATAAGTGATGGCTACACCTTC.